This T cell receptor (beta chain) was obtained from a study of CD4+ T cells in melanoma. Broader study findings: In melanoma, neoantigen-specific CD4+ T cells reportedly differed in differentiation state.

As concerns this clone: The antigen is unknown.

The CDR3 has 11 amino acids. Per the germline V gene, CDR1 is SNHLY and CDR2 is FYNNEI. V was trimmed by 7 bases and J by 2 bases, leaving 5 bases between them. The table came from immunoSEQ multiplex PCR; TCRdb's copy has only in-frame clones and leaves some out. Seen here are over 100,000 clones, about nine tenths observed once, and the top ten hold 3% to 4%. This sequence was found in a human donor with melanoma. The rearrangement joins TRBV2 to TRBJ1-2; no clear D. Material: peripheral blood. CDR3 sequence (DNA): TGTGCCAGCACCAGGAACTATGGCTACACCTTC. Encoded protein: CASTRNYGYTF.